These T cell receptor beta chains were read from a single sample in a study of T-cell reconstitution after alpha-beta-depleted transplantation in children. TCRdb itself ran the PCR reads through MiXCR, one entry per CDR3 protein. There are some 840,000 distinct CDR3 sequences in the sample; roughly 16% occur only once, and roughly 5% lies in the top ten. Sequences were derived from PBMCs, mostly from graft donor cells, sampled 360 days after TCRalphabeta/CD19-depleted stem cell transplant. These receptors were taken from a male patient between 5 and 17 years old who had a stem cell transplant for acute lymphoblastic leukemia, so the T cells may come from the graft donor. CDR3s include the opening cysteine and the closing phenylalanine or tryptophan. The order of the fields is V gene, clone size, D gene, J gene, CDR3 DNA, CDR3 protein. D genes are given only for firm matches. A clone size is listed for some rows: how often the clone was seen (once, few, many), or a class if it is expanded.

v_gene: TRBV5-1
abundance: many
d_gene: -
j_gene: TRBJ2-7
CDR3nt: TGCGCCAGCAGTCCCTCTTCCTCTTACAGGGTCCACGAGCAGTACTTC
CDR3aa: CASSPSSSYRVHEQYF

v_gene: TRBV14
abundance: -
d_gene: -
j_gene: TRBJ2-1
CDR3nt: TGTGCCAGCAGCCAAGATCTACTCGGGGATTTAGCCTACAATGAGCAGTTCTTC
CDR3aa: CASSQDLLGDLAYNEQFF

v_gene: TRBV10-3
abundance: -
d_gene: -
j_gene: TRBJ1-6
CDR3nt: TGTGCCATCAGTGAGGCAGGCTCCTATAATTCACCCCTCCACTTT
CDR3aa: CAISEAGSYNSPLHF

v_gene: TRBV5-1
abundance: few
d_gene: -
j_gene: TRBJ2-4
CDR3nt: TGCGCCAGCAGCTTGGAAGGAGCTGGGATGATGGGGCAAAACATTCAGTACTTC
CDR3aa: CASSLEGAGMMGQNIQYF

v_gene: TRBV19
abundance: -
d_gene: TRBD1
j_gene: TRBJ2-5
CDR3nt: TGTGCCAGTAGTGTTGGGGACAGGAGAGCTCTTGAAGAGACCCAGTACTTC
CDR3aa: CASSVGDRRALEETQYF

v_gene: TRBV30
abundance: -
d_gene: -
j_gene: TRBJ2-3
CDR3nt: TGTGCCTGGAGTCCAGGACTGAAGGAGGGCACAGATACGCAGTATTTT
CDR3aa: CAWSPGLKEGTDTQYF

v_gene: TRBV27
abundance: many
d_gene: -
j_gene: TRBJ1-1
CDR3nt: TGTGCCAGCAGTTATTCCACAGGGTCGTCTGAAGCTTTCTTT
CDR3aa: CASSYSTGSSEAFF

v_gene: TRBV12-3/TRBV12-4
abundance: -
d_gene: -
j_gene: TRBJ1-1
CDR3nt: TGTGCCAGCTTAAACGGGGCAGGGAGAGAAGCTTTCTTT
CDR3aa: CASLNGAGREAFF

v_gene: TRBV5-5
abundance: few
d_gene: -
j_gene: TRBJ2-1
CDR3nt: TGTGCCAGCAGCTTGAGGGAGAGGGGTGCCTACAATGAGCAGTTCTTC
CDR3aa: CASSLRERGAYNEQFF

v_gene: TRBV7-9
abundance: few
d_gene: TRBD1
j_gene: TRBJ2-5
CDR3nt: TGTGCCAGCAGTTTTGTCCCCGGGACAGAAGAGACCCAGTACTTC
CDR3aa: CASSFVPGTEETQYF

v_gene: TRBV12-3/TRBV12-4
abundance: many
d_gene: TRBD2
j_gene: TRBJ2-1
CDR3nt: TGTGCCAGCAGTTTCTTGGCGGGAGTTTCCAATGAGCAGTTCTTC
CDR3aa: CASSFLAGVSNEQFF

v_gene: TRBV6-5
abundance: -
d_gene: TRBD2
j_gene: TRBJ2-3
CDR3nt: TGTGCCAGCAGTTCCCACGGGAGGGCCGCAGATACGCAGTATTTT
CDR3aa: CASSSHGRAADTQYF

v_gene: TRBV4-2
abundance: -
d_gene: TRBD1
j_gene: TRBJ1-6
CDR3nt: TGTGCCAGCAGCCGACAGGGCCGCTCCTATAATTCACCCCTCCACTTT
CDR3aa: CASSRQGRSYNSPLHF

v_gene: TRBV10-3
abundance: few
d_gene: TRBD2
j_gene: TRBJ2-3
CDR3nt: TGTGCCATCAGTGAGAGAGGACTAGCGGGAGGAGATACGCAGTATTTT
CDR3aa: CAISERGLAGGDTQYF

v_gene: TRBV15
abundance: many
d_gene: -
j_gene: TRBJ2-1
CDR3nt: TGTGCCACCAGCACTCACTGGACGGATTTCTACAATGAGCAGTTCTTC
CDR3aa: CATSTHWTDFYNEQFF

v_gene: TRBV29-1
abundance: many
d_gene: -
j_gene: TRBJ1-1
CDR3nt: TGCAGCGTTCAGTATAACACTGAAGCTTTCTTT
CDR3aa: CSVQYNTEAFF

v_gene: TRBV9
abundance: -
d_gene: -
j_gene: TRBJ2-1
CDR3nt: TGTGCCAGCAGGGACCAGAAGGGTTTGGATGAGCAGTTCTTC
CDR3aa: CASRDQKGLDEQFF

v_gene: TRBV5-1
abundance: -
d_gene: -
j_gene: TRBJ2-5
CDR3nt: TGCGCCAGCAGCTGGACAGTCCGGGAGACCCAGTACTTC
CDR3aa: CASSWTVRETQYF

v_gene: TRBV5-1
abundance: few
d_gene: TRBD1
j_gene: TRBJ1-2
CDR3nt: TGCGCCACTCCCGGACAGGGAAGGAACTATGGCTACACCTTC
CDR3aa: CATPGQGRNYGYTF

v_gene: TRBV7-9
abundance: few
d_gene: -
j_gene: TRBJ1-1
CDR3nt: TGTGCCAGCAGCCCTTTTGGGGACCTTATAACTGAAGCTTTCTTT
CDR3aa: CASSPFGDLITEAFF

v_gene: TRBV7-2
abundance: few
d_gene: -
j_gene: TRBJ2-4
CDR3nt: TGTGCCAGCAGCTTAAGGCTAGGGGGTCTAGCCAAAAACATTCAGTACTTC
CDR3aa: CASSLRLGGLAKNIQYF

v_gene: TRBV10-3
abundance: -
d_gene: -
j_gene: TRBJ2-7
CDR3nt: TGTGCCATCAGTCTGGGGACCCCCTACGAGCAGTACTTC
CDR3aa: CAISLGTPYEQYF

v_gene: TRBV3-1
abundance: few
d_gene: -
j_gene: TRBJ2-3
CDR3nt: TGTGCCAGCAGCCAATGGTTTAGCGGAGGAGTTTTAGCAGATACGCAGTATTTT
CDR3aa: CASSQWFSGGVLADTQYF

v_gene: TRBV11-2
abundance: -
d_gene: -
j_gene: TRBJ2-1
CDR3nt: TGTGCCAGCAGCACCAACTCGGATGAGCAGTTCTTC
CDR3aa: CASSTNSDEQFF

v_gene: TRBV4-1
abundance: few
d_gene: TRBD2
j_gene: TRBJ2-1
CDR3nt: TGCGCCAGCAGCCGCACCAGGACTAGCGGGAGAGAAGGTATAAGTGAGCAGTTCTTC
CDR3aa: CASSRTRTSGREGISEQFF